This TCR beta chain was captured by sequencing in a study of T cell responses to AZD1222 COVID-19 vaccine. Study overall: Pooled in the analysis were second doses at about 4 or about 12 weeks.

Here immunoSEQ multiplex PCR was the method, and the copy in TCRdb shows in-frame clones only, minus some. The data hold fewer than 55,000 clones, with more than 80% observed a single time. Study-wide points: Receipt of two AZD1222 doses was followed by a rise in Spike-specific TCR breadth and depth. Variant regions that are unmutated are reportedly the target of nearly half of spike-specific TCRs. Researchers took repertoire samples only after the peak T cell response had come.

On this clone itself: Its antigen is not identified.

The sequencing used peripheral blood, collected on day 0 of AZD1222 vaccination. The receptor comes from an adult in good health.

CDR3 amino acids: CASSAPLGSTDTQYF. The CDR3 DNA reads TGTGCCAGTAGTGCCCCCCTAGGTAGCACAGATACGCAGTATTTT. This rearrangement joins TRBV19 to TRBJ2-3, with D unclear. The CDR3 length is 15 residues. Trimming took off 5 bases at V and 0 bases at J, with 12 bases between the two ends. Germline values: CDR1 LNHDA, CDR2 SQIVND (reference sequence).